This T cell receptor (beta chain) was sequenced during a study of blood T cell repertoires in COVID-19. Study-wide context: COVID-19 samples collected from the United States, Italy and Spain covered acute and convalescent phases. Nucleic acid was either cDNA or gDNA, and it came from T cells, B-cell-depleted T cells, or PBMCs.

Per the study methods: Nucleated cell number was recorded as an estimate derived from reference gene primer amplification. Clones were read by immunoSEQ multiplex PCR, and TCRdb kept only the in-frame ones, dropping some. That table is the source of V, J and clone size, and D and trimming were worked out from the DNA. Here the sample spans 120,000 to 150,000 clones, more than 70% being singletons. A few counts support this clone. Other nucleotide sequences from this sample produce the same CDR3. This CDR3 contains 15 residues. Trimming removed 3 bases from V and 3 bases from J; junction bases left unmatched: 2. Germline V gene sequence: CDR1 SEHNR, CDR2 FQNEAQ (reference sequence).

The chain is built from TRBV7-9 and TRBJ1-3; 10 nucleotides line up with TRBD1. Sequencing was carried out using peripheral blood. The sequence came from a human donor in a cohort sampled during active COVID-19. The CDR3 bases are TGTGCCAGCAGCTTTGGACAGGGGGATGGAAACACCATATATTTT. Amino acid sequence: CASSFGQGDGNTIYF.